This T cell receptor beta chain was profiled in a study of T cell repertoires in cytomegalovirus infection. Turning to the study itself: CMV infection plus the matching HLA type was flagged by public TCR beta signatures. Study-wide results and limits: Summed frequency of public TCR beta families distinguished CMV carriers with the relevant HLA. Predominance within the ex vivo response was attributable to HLA-C-restricted CMV-specific TCR beta clonotypes.

The CDR3 has 13 amino acids. Germline lookup yields CDR1 LNHDA and CDR2 SQIVND (reference sequence). V was trimmed by 7 bases and J by 3 bases, leaving 10 bases between them. This clonotype has just a few counts. Its specificity is unknown. TCRdb passed the reads through MiXCR, listing each CDR3 protein once. The repertoire holds about 830,000 distinct CDR3 sequences, with around a third as singletons. This clonotype was obtained from a human donor in good health (CMV status not recorded). Some clones in this sample may be carry-over from other donors' samples. This sequence joins TRBV19 and TRBJ1-5; D perhaps matches TRBD1 (5 bases). The sample here was cultured CD8+ T cells from PBMCs, taken from culture after CMV antigen stimulation. The CDR3 nucleotides read TGTGCCAGTAACATCAGGGTCAATCAGCCCCAGCATTTT. The encoded protein is CASNIRVNQPQHF.